This TCR beta chain derives from a study of shared clonotypes between healthy human individuals. General observations from the study: Memory subsets had estimated richness that was generally smaller than that of naive subsets.

J was trimmed by 15 bases and V by 3 bases; bases with no gene match: 7. The CDR3 sequence is 11 residues long. Germline CDR1 and CDR2: SQVTM and ANQGSEA. Profiled with immunoSEQ multiplex PCR; TCRdb holds only in-frame clones, not every one. This repertoire shows 2 million to 2.5 million clones, 80% to 95% found once; its top ten account for around 0.4%. Concerning this clone itself: Antigen specificity is unknown.

The chain carries TRBV29-1 and TRBJ2-4; TRBD1 matches at 8 bases. This receptor was identified in a man between 18 and 29 years old in good health. Some clones in this sample may be carry-over from other donors' samples. The sequenced material came from naive CD4+ T cells from PBMCs. The subset here: CD45RA+ positively selected. The CDR3 sequence is CSVEADRAWYF. CDR3 in DNA: TGCAGCGTTGAGGCGGACAGGGCGTGGTACTTC.